This T cell receptor (beta chain) is drawn from a study of control samples from healthy donors and cancer patients. The assay was immunoSEQ multiplex PCR, and TCRdb's table has in-frame clones only and misses some. The sample records about 140,000 clones, about 89% being singletons. The CDR3 length is 16 residues. V trimming: 1 base; J trimming: 5 bases; junction bases outside the gene matches: 11. The TCR sequence derives from a man younger than 30 in good health. The rearrangement uses TRBV5-3 and TRBJ2-7; TRBD2 agrees at 8 bases. TRBV5-3 is noted as an ORF with a role that remains uncertain. The sample comprised blood. The CDR3 protein is CARSLPNGGEPDEQYF. The CDR3 DNA sequence: TGTGCCAGAAGCTTGCCTAACGGGGGGGAGCCTGACGAGCAGTACTTC.